The next 17 T cell receptor beta chains were all read from a single sample in a study of OX40 agonist ivuxolimab in advanced cancers. The data were produced by immunoSEQ multiplex PCR, yet TCRdb's version contains in-frame clones alone and is incomplete. Of 62,000 or so clones in the sample, approximately 84% were seen once. Sample: CD4+ or CD8+ T cells sorted from blood, taken in a trial of the OX40 agonist ivuxolimab. These receptors all stem from an adult with an advanced solid tumor such as melanoma, head and neck, liver or kidney cancer.

By share of the sample, this clone is medium-sized. The rearrangement joins TRBV5-8 to TRBJ1-2; no definite D call. Germline values: CDR1 SGHTS, CDR2 YDEGEE. The V gene lost 4 bases and the J gene lost 4 bases, with 8 bases spanning the gap. The CDR3 runs 12 residues. The CDR3 DNA reads as TGTGCCAGCAGCAACCGGGCCTATGGCTACACCTTC. Its translation is CASSNRAYGYTF.

As for this clone: Other DNA sequences in this sample translate to the same CDR3. The chain joins TRBV7-2 to TRBJ2-2; possibly TRBD2 for D (6 bases). There are 15 residues in the CDR3. V shed 2 bases and J shed 1 base, with 8 bases lying between them. Germline V CDR1 and CDR2: SGHTA, FQGNSA. The CDR3 loop reads CASSLRAGNTGELFF. The CDR3 DNA follows: TGTGCCAGCAGCTTACGAGCGGGGAACACCGGGGAGCTGTTTTTT.

The CDR3 protein is CASSVRGSRETQYF. Here the CDR3 DNA reads TGTGCCAGCAGCGTGAGGGGGTCTCGGGAGACCCAGTACTTC. This rearrangement joins TRBV5-4 to TRBJ2-5; weak D call: TRBD1 (6 bases). V was cut by 4 bases and J by 5 bases, with 15 bases left in between. CDR3 length: 14 amino acids. Germline-derived CDR1 and CDR2 are SGHNT and YYREEE (reference sequence).

V is TRBV9 and J is TRBJ2-7; 9 bases are a match to TRBD2. Trimming took 4 bases from V and 3 from J; bases not matched to a gene: 8. CDR1 and CDR2 from the germline V gene are SGDLS and YYNGEE. The CDR3 runs to 15 residues. CDR3 region: CASSSGTSNFYEQYF. In nucleotides, the CDR3 is TGTGCCAGCAGCTCCGGGACTAGCAATTTCTACGAGCAGTACTTC. The variable domain in full, completed from reference TRBV9 and TRBJ2-7, reads DSGVTQTPKHLITATGQRVTLRCSPRSGDLSVYWYQQSLDQGLQFLIQYYNGEERAKGNILERFSAQQFPDLHSELNLSSLELGDSALYFCASSSGTSNFYEQYFGPGTRLTVT.

The chain combines TRBV6-1 with TRBJ2-2, with a possible D match to TRBD2 (5 bases). Trimming removed 3 bases from V and 1 base from J, with 21 bases in between. CDR3 length: 19 amino acids. Per the germline V gene, CDR1 is MNHNS and CDR2 is SASEGT. The CDR3 is CASSDEPVGSRKNTGELFF. In nucleotides, the CDR3 is TGTGCCAGCAGTGACGAACCGGTAGGGAGCAGGAAGAACACCGGGGAGCTGTTTTTT.

The chain joins TRBV5-6 to TRBJ2-5; TRBD2 might be the D (6 bases). The germline CDR1 and CDR2 sequences are SGHDT and YYEEEE. The V end was cut by 2 bases, the J end by 4 bases, with 18 bases between. This CDR3 comprises 16 residues. The CDR3 DNA sequence: TGTGCCAGCAGCTTTAGGTGGAGGGAACGGGGAGAGACCCAGTACTTC. Residues: CASSFRWRERGETQYF.

The V call is TRBV7-8, the J call TRBJ1-2; 10 bases match TRBD1. With 5 bases clipped from V and 5 bases from J, the junction kept 8 bases outside the gene matches. Germline V CDR1 and CDR2: SGHVS, FQNEAQ. The CDR3 loop spans 15 amino acids. CDR3 DNA sequence: TGTGCCAGCAGCCGAGGACAGGGGGATTGGTATGGCTACACCTTC. This codes for CASSRGQGDWYGYTF.

V gene TRBV7-8 combines with J gene TRBJ2-7; 7 nucleotides match TRBD1. The CDR3 contains 13 residues. The ends lost 4 bases at V and 2 bases at J; junction bases unmatched: 2. In germline, CDR1 is SGHVS, CDR2 FQNEAQ. CDR3 sequence: CASSWDRTYEQYF. The CDR3 bases are TGTGCCAGCAGCTGGGACAGAACCTACGAGCAGTACTTC.

The rearrangement links TRBV29-1 to TRBJ2-1; 9 positions agree with TRBD2. CDR3 length: 14 residues. The germline V gene has CDR1 SQVTM and CDR2 ANQGSEA. Trimming cost V 8 bases and J 6 bases; bases outside gene matches: 11. The CDR3 sequence: CSSGNLAGRNEQFF. The CDR3 DNA is TGCAGCTCCGGGAACCTAGCGGGACGCAATGAGCAGTTCTTC.

The V gene is TRBV19, the J gene TRBJ2-3, with D possibly being TRBD2 (7 bases). The germline V and J ends were trimmed by 1 base and 3 bases, with 14 bases remaining between them. In germline, CDR1 is LNHDA, CDR2 SQIVND (reference sequence). The CDR3 loop spans 16 amino acids. CDR3 in amino acids: CASSIALGGATDTQYF. The CDR3 nucleotides are TGTGCCAGTAGTATAGCCCTAGGGGGGGCTACAGATACGCAGTATTTT.

The J gene is TRBJ2-1, the V gene TRBV4-3, with 9 bases lining up with TRBD2. The trim removed 8 bases at V and 9 bases at J, leaving 11 bases unmatched. The CDR3 has 14 amino acids. CDR1 is LGHNA, CDR2 YSLEER, per germline. As DNA, the CDR3 is TGCGCCAGCCGGGTGGTAGCGGGAGAGGTTGAGCAGTTCTTC. Residues: CASRVVAGEVEQFF.

V gene TRBV19 combines with J gene TRBJ1-3; D gene ambiguous. This CDR3 contains 15 residues. V lost 6 bases to trimming and J lost 0 bases, with 12 bases between them. Germline V gene sequence: CDR1 LNHDA, CDR2 SQIVND (reference sequence). The CDR3 loop reads CASRPGKGSGNTIYF. The DNA of the CDR3 is TGTGCCAGTAGACCGGGAAAAGGCTCTGGAAACACCATATATTTT. Together with reference TRBV19 and TRBJ1-3, the CDR3 gives the full variable domain: DGGITQSPKYLFRKEGQNVTLSCEQNLNHDAMYWYRQDPGQGLRLIYYSQIVNDFQKGDIAEGYSVSREKKESFPLTVTSAQKNPTAFYLCASRPGKGSGNTIYFGEGSWLTVV.

This clone was seen a single time. This CDR3 reads CASSNFYTGNTEAFF. The DNA of the CDR3 is TGTGCCAGCAGCAATTTTTATACAGGGAACACTGAAGCTTTCTTT. The V call is TRBV5-4, the J call TRBJ1-1, with TRBD1 as a possible D gene (5 bases). Trimming cost V 4 bases and J 1 base, with 14 bases left between them. Germline assignment: CDR1 SGHNT and CDR2 YYREEE (reference sequence). This CDR3 comprises 15 residues.

The chain joins TRBV5-1 to TRBJ2-3, with unresolved D. Trimming took 2 bases from V and 2 from J, leaving 15 bases between them. The CDR3 is made up of 16 amino acids. Germline lookup yields CDR1 SGHRS and CDR2 YFSETQ. CDR3 residues: CASSLPTGYNTDTQYF. The CDR3 DNA reads as TGCGCCAGCAGCTTACCGACGGGTTATAACACAGATACGCAGTATTTT.

The J gene is TRBJ2-1, the V gene TRBV19; 14 positions agree with TRBD2. Per germline, CDR1 LNHDA and CDR2 SQIVND (reference sequence). The junction had 4 bases not matched to a gene; V was cut back by 5 bases and J by 10 bases. This CDR3 spans 14 amino acids. CDR3 amino acids: CASSSTSGRGEQFF. The CDR3 bases are TGTGCCAGTAGTTCGACTAGCGGGAGGGGGGAGCAGTTCTTC.

The chain recombines TRBV29-1 with TRBJ1-2; D gene ambiguous. The CDR3 is 14 amino acids. Germline CDR1 SQVTM, CDR2 ANQGSEA. Trimming removed 3 bases from V and 3 bases from J, with 14 bases in between. Here the CDR3 reads CSVDTRALDYGYTF. The CDR3 DNA sequence: TGCAGCGTTGATACCCGGGCTCTAGACTATGGCTACACCTTC. Supplemented by reference TRBV29-1 and TRBJ1-2, the full variable domain reads SAVISQKPSRDICQRGTSLTIQCQVDSQVTMMFWYRQQPGQSLTLIATANQGSEATYESGFVIDKFPISRPNLTFSTLTVSNMSPEDSSIYLCSVDTRALDYGYTFGSGTRLTVV.

This sequence joins TRBV14 and TRBJ1-2; 7 bases map to TRBD1. There are 16 residues in the CDR3. The J segment lost 2 bases and the V segment lost 3 bases, leaving 9 bases of the junction unmatched. From germline, CDR1 is SGHDN and CDR2 FVKESK. The CDR3 reads CASSQRKGTANYGYTF. The CDR3 DNA is TGTGCCAGCAGCCAGCGAAAGGGGACAGCGAACTATGGCTACACCTTC.